The 29 T cell receptor beta chains below were found in one sample sequenced in a study of shared clonotypes between healthy human individuals. Produced via immunoSEQ multiplex PCR; TCRdb's table is partial and in-frame only. The sample includes about 2 million clones, roughly 94% of them seen just once. As defined, naive CD8 cells were CD45RO-negative and positively selected for CCR7, with terminally differentiated effector memory CD45RA+ cells excluded. Source material: naive CD8+ T cells sorted from blood. These receptors were obtained from a man between 18 and 35 years old in good health.

The V call is TRBV30, the J call TRBJ1-6, with D possibly matching TRBD1 (6 bases). The V end was cut by 1 base, the J end by 3 bases, with 16 bases between. The CDR3 is 17 amino acids. The germline V gene encodes CDR1 GTSNPN and CDR2 SVGIG (reference sequence). DNA of the CDR3: TGTGCCTGGAGTGGTCTTGGACAGCAACACTATAATTCACCCCTCCACTTT. It codes for CAWSGLGQQHYNSPLHF.

Concerning this clone: Different DNA sequences within this sample yield the same CDR3. The chain has TRBV7-9 and TRBJ2-7; 8 nucleotides match TRBD1. Germline V lookup: CDR1 SEHNR, CDR2 FQNEAQ (reference sequence). This CDR3 spans 14 amino acids. The V segment lost 3 bases and the J segment 2 bases; nucleotides outside the gene matches: 3. This chain's CDR3 is CASSLAGGTYEQYF. CDR3 in DNA: TGTGCCAGCAGCTTGGCAGGGGGCACCTACGAGCAGTACTTC.

V and J are TRBV19 and TRBJ2-7, with TRBD1 matching over 9 bases. Germline assignment: CDR1 LNHDA and CDR2 SQIVND (reference sequence). The ends lost 5 bases at V and 0 bases at J; junction bases unmatched: 8. The CDR3 length is 16 residues. The CDR3 DNA reads as TGTGCCAGTAGTCCATTGCCGGGACAGGGCTCCTACGAGCAGTACTTC. This gives the protein CASSPLPGQGSYEQYF.

The chain has TRBV5-6 and TRBJ2-7, with 7 nucleotides matching TRBD2. The CDR3 is made up of 13 amino acids. Trimming cost V 1 base and J 3 bases; bases outside gene matches: 1. Germline CDR1 reads SGHDT; CDR2 reads YYEEEE. The CDR3 spells CASSLREDYEQYF. The DNA for the CDR3 is TGTGCCAGCAGCTTGCGGGAGGACTACGAGCAGTACTTC.

The V gene is TRBV2, the J gene TRBJ2-1, with D possibly being TRBD2 (6 bases). V was shortened by 2 bases and J by 0 bases, with 11 bases between the two germline ends. This CDR3 contains 16 residues. Germline CDR1 and CDR2: SNHLY and FYNNEI. CDR3 DNA sequence: TGTGCCAGCAGTGAAAGCGCCGGGAGCTCCTACAATGAGCAGTTCTTC. This encodes CASSESAGSSYNEQFF.

For this clone: The same CDR3 also results from other DNA sequences found in this sample. The gene calls are TRBV6-5 and TRBJ2-5; possible D gene TRBD2, 6 bases. CDR3 size: 14 residues. Trimming removed 6 bases at V and 0 bases at J, with 11 bases between. Germline CDR1 is MNHEY and CDR2 is SVGAGI. In nucleotides, the CDR3 is TGTGCCAGCAGCCCCGGGGGTTACCAAGAGACCCAGTACTTC. Translated, it gives CASSPGGYQETQYF.

The chain links TRBV7-9 to TRBJ1-1; no clear D. With 4 bases removed from V and 1 base from J, the gap between germline ends came to 16 bases. The CDR3 covers 16 residues. Germline assignment: CDR1 SEHNR and CDR2 FQNEAQ (reference sequence). CDR3 protein: CASSSNPGLTNTEAFF. Here the CDR3 DNA reads TGTGCCAGCAGCTCAAATCCCGGACTCACGAACACTGAAGCTTTCTTT.

The chain is built from TRBV10-1 and TRBJ2-1; D uncertain. The CDR3 runs 15 residues. V was pared by 6 bases and J by 0 bases, with 12 bases between. Germline values: CDR1 WNHNN, CDR2 SYGVQD (reference sequence). CDR3 nucleotides: TGCGCCAGCAGCGCTACCGGTACCTCCTACAATGAGCAGTTCTTC. Translation gives CASSATGTSYNEQFF.

The CDR3 coding sequence is TGTGCCTTAAGCTTTACGACAGGGACAGAGACCCAGTACTTC. Translation gives CALSFTTGTETQYF. The V gene is TRBV30, the J gene TRBJ2-5; 7 bases align to TRBD1. The J segment lost 4 bases and the V segment lost 7 bases, leaving 12 bases of the junction unmatched. Germline assignment: CDR1 GTSNPN and CDR2 SVGIG (reference sequence). The CDR3 is made up of 14 amino acids.

Concerning this clone itself: Its ends do not fully match the called genes, so a read error is possible. The chain combines TRBV30 with TRBJ1-4, with a possible D match to TRBD1 (5 bases). Germline CDR1 and CDR2: GTSNPN and SVGIG (reference sequence). The CDR3 extends over 12 amino acids. CDR3 region: CAAPGRDEELFF. DNA for the CDR3: TGTGCCGCCCCAGGGAGGGATGAAGAACTGTTTTTT.

The chain joins TRBV18 to TRBJ2-3; the match to TRBD2 covers 10 bases. V lost 2 bases, J lost 3 bases, and 8 bases stayed unmatched. The length of the CDR3 is 17 residues. CDR1 and CDR2 (germline): KGHSH, LQKENI. The CDR3 sequence: CASSPSPGTSATDTQYF. The CDR3, as DNA: TGTGCCAGCTCACCATCCCCCGGGACTAGCGCGACAGATACGCAGTATTTT.

This clone was detected once. The chain uses TRBV5-6 and TRBJ1-1; D remains unclear. The V gene lost 0 bases and the J gene lost 3 bases, with 6 bases spanning the gap. The CDR3 loop spans 13 amino acids. The germline gives CDR1 SGHDT, CDR2 YYEEEE. The CDR3 bases are TGTGCCAGCAGCTTGGGGGAAGACACTGAAGCTTTCTTT. It is translated as CASSLGEDTEAFF.

The genes are TRBV5-6 and TRBJ2-2; TRBD1 aligns across 7 bases. The germline V gene encodes CDR1 SGHDT and CDR2 YYEEEE. After removal of 4 bases from V and 10 bases from J, the junction contained 16 bases not matched to a gene. The CDR3 has 16 amino acids. The CDR3: CASSRGGGSVIEELFF. In DNA, the CDR3 is TGTGCCAGCAGCCGAGGGGGCGGGTCGGTGATCGAGGAGCTGTTTTTT.

V is TRBV13 and J is TRBJ2-5, with 8 nucleotides matching TRBD1. Germline CDR1 reads PRHDT; CDR2 reads FYEKMQ (reference sequence). The junction had 9 bases not matched to a gene; V was cut back by 1 base and J by 2 bases. The CDR3 is 17 amino acids. The CDR3 DNA follows: TGTGCCAGCAGCTTAGCCCCTGGACAGGGAGGTCAAGAGACCCAGTACTTC. Translated, it gives CASSLAPGQGGQETQYF. The full variable domain, with the rest looked up from reference TRBV13 and TRBJ2-5, is AAGVIQSPRHLIKEKRETATLKCYPIPRHDTVYWYQQGPGQDPQFLISFYEKMQSDKGSIPDRFSAQQFSDYHSELNMSSLELGDSALYFCASSLAPGQGGQETQYFGPGTRLLVL.

On this clone itself: The sample has other DNA sequences that encode this CDR3 too. The chain uses TRBV29-1 and TRBJ2-7, with 11 bases that match TRBD1. Trimming took 4 bases from V and 4 from J; bases not matched to a gene: 0. The germline V gene has CDR1 SQVTM and CDR2 ANQGSEA. The CDR3 is 12 residues long. DNA for the CDR3: TGCAGCGTTGGGGACAGGGGGTACGAGCAGTACTTC. Its protein product is CSVGDRGYEQYF.

V usage is TRBV7-8 and J usage is TRBJ2-1; 12 bases match TRBD2. With V trimmed by 9 bases and J by 5 bases, 2 bases remained unmatched. Germline V gene sequence: CDR1 SGHVS, CDR2 FQNEAQ. CDR3 length equals 13 residues. Written as DNA, the CDR3 is TGTGCCAGTAGACTAGCGGGGGACAATGAGCAGTTCTTC. This gives the protein CASRLAGDNEQFF.

Of note for this clone: A clone one base away is much larger, so this may be a read error. This rearrangement joins TRBV9 to TRBJ1-2; a possible D gene is TRBD1 (6 bases). Germline V gene lookup returns CDR1 SGDLS and CDR2 YYNGEE. The CDR3 covers 19 residues. The CDR3 DNA reads TGTGCCAGCAGCGCAAACCCCCAGCTTACAGGGTCAGAGGCCTATGACTACACCTTC. Translating gives CASSANPQLTGSEAYDYTF.

The chain recombines TRBV15 with TRBJ2-7; D is unclear. The CDR3 extends over 19 amino acids. The germline gives CDR1 LNHNV, CDR2 YYDKDF (reference sequence). V dropped 0 bases and J dropped 2 bases, with 23 bases sitting between them. The CDR3 is CATSRDWAESALSTYEQYF. Here the CDR3 DNA reads TGTGCCACCAGCAGAGATTGGGCCGAAAGTGCTTTATCAACCTACGAGCAGTACTTC.

The rearrangement uses TRBV7-9 and TRBJ2-3; 7 bases are shared with TRBD2. The CDR3 loop spans 17 amino acids. Germline V gene lookup returns CDR1 SEHNR and CDR2 FQNEAQ (reference sequence). The J segment lost 5 bases and the V segment lost 1 base, leaving 12 bases of the junction unmatched. CDR3 in DNA: TGTGCCAGCAGCTTAGTATCTAGCGGTTCCTATGGAGATACGCAGTATTTT. It is translated as CASSLVSSGSYGDTQYF.

This clone has just one count. V and J are TRBV29-1 and TRBJ2-3; no reliable D call. CDR1 SQVTM and CDR2 ANQGSEA come from the germline V gene. There are 16 residues in the CDR3. Deletions cut 0 bases from V and 0 bases from J, with 13 bases between. As DNA, the CDR3 is TGCAGCGTTGAAGATCCTGACTGGGATAGCACAGATACGCAGTATTTT. As protein: CSVEDPDWDSTDTQYF.

The chain links TRBV28 to TRBJ2-7; no reliable D call. Germline V gene data show CDR1 as MDHEN and CDR2 as SYDVKM. CDR3 length: 15 residues. The V end was cut by 6 bases, the J end by 0 bases, with 15 bases between. The CDR3 nucleotides are TGTGCCAGCAGGGATAGGGCAGCTAACTCCTACGAGCAGTACTTC. It encodes CASRDRAANSYEQYF.

The V and J genes are TRBV27 and TRBJ2-2; 7 bases match TRBD2. Germline CDR1 is MNHEY and CDR2 is SMNVEV (reference sequence). The CDR3 runs to 15 residues. The V gene end was trimmed by 9 bases and the J gene end by 3 bases; junction bases not matched to a gene: 10. The CDR3 coding sequence is TGTGCCAGGCGCGGGAGTCTGAGTGACACCGGGGAGCTGTTTTTT. It translates to CARRGSLSDTGELFF.

This clone was recorded once. In nucleotides, the CDR3 is TGCAGCGTTGTTAAGACAGGGTTCGGCTACACCTTC. Amino acid sequence: CSVVKTGFGYTF. This chain links TRBV29-1 with TRBJ1-2; 7 nucleotides align to TRBD1. The CDR3 has 12 amino acids. The ends lost 4 bases at V and 8 bases at J; junction bases unmatched: 7. The germline gives CDR1 SQVTM, CDR2 ANQGSEA.

V usage is TRBV6-6 and J usage is TRBJ2-3; D is possibly TRBD2 (5 bases). CDR3 length: 14 residues. Germline CDR1 reads MNHNY; CDR2 reads SVGAGI (reference sequence). The V end was cut by 5 bases, the J end by 0 bases, with 9 bases between. CDR3 amino acids: CASSPRTSTDTQYF. CDR3 bases: TGTGCCAGCAGTCCCCGGACTAGCACAGATACGCAGTATTTT.

This clone was found once. The chain couples TRBV27 to TRBJ2-3; 8 bases are shared with TRBD2. The CDR3 has 15 residues. Per germline, CDR1 MNHEY and CDR2 SMNVEV (reference sequence). The trim removed 6 bases at V and 0 bases at J, leaving 5 bases unmatched. The CDR3 DNA reads as TGTGCCAGCAGCCGCGGGGGGCTTAGCACAGATACGCAGTATTTT. This codes for CASSRGGLSTDTQYF.

This rearrangement joins TRBV28 to TRBJ2-3; 9 bases agree with TRBD2. V gave up 3 bases and J gave up 4 bases; unmatched junction bases: 2. Germline V gene data show CDR1 as MDHEN and CDR2 as SYDVKM. The CDR3 consists of 14 residues. CDR3 in amino acids: CASSLGTSPDTQYF. CDR3 sequence (DNA): TGTGCCAGCAGTTTGGGGACTAGCCCAGATACGCAGTATTTT.

This chain connects TRBV5-4 to TRBJ1-2, with a tentative D call TRBD1 (5 bases). V was trimmed by 1 base and J by 7 bases, leaving 11 bases between them. Germline-derived CDR1 and CDR2 are SGHNT and YYREEE (reference sequence). This CDR3 is 13 amino acids long. The CDR3 spells CASSLKGWGGYTF. The CDR3 coding sequence is TGTGCCAGCAGCTTGAAGGGGTGGGGTGGCTACACCTTC.

As concerns this clone: Other nucleotide sequences from this sample produce the same CDR3. The rearrangement uses TRBV9 and TRBJ2-5; 11 bases agree with TRBD2. With V trimmed by 2 bases and J by 2 bases, 2 bases remained unmatched. CDR1 is SGDLS, CDR2 YYNGEE, per germline. The CDR3 extends over 15 amino acids. The CDR3 sequence is CASSVGLAAQETQYF. CDR3 nucleotide sequence: TGTGCCAGCAGCGTGGGACTAGCGGCACAAGAGACCCAGTACTTC.

The chain couples TRBV6-5 to TRBJ2-7, with D possibly matching TRBD1 (7 bases). This CDR3 is built from 14 residues. Trimming cost V 0 bases and J 5 bases, with 11 bases left between them. Germline V gene data show CDR1 as MNHEY and CDR2 as SVGAGI. The CDR3 nucleotides read TGTGCCAGCAGTTACTCCTGGAGGGGGCACGAGCAGTACTTC. This sequence encodes CASSYSWRGHEQYF.